This note documents a single TCR beta chain sequence. The data originate from a study of control samples from healthy donors and cancer patients. Sequencing used immunoSEQ multiplex PCR; TCRdb keeps in-frame clones, though not all of them. The sample carries 70,000 to 95,000 clones, about nine tenths recorded once. This clonotype originated in a woman in her twenties or thirties in good health. Specimen: blood.

The CDR3, as DNA: TGTGCCAGCAGCGTCCGGGCCTCCCCCCAGCCCCAGCATTTT. This translates into CASSVRASPQPQHF. The chain recombines TRBV5-6 with TRBJ1-5; D is unresolved. From germline, CDR1 is SGHDT and CDR2 YYEEEE. The CDR3 is 14 amino acids. The V end was cut by 4 bases, the J end by 7 bases, with 15 bases between.